A single sample gave rise to the 26 T cell receptor beta chains below, sequenced in a study of blood T cell repertoires in COVID-19. Repertoires were generated with immunoSEQ multiplex PCR, while TCRdb's copy carries only in-frame clones and drops some. Of around 60,000 clones listed, approximately 88% are singletons. Sequencing was performed on peripheral blood. These receptors came from a man aged 45-60 years with active COVID-19.

The chain links TRBV7-9 to TRBJ1-2, with TRBD1 matching 9 bases. The ends lost 1 base at V and 4 bases at J; junction bases unmatched: 4. The CDR3 contains 15 residues. The V gene's germline CDR1 is SEHNR and CDR2 FQNEAQ (reference sequence). CDR3 nucleotides: TGTGCCAGCAGCTTAGTGGGACAGGGATTCTATGGCTACACCTTC. Amino acids: CASSLVGQGFYGYTF.

The gene calls are TRBV6-1 and TRBJ2-2; D is perhaps TRBD2 (7 bases). V dropped 1 base and J dropped 0 bases, with 18 bases sitting between them. Germline V gene data show CDR1 as MNHNS and CDR2 as SASEGT. The CDR3 totals 19 residues. Written as DNA, the CDR3 is TGTGCCAGCAGTGAAGGGGGGGGCAAAATACGATCGAACACCGGGGAGCTGTTTTTT. This encodes CASSEGGGKIRSNTGELFF.

The CDR3 reads CASSRRGASYEQYF. For the CDR3, the DNA is TGTGCCAGCAGTAGGCGGGGGGCCTCCTACGAGCAGTACTTC. The V and J genes are TRBV5-6 and TRBJ2-7; 8 bases agree with TRBD2. Trimming took 5 bases from V and 0 from J; bases not matched to a gene: 4. The CDR3 is 14 residues long. Germline values: CDR1 SGHDT, CDR2 YYEEEE.

This clone was seen a single time. The J gene is TRBJ1-6, the V gene TRBV19, with 7 bases that match TRBD1. Unmatched junction bases numbered 13, after V lost 2 bases and J lost 6 bases. The CDR3 is made up of 18 amino acids. The V gene's germline CDR1 is LNHDA and CDR2 SQIVND (reference sequence). The CDR3 DNA is TGTGCCAGTAGTATATTTCAGGACAGGAGCACCGTTAATTCACCCCTCCACTTT. This translates into CASSIFQDRSTVNSPLHF.

This clone was seen a few times. The chain couples TRBV7-9 to TRBJ2-2, with TRBD1 as a possible D gene (6 bases). The CDR3 extends over 13 amino acids. Germline-derived CDR1 and CDR2 are SEHNR and FQNEAQ (reference sequence). Trimming removed 4 bases at V and 9 bases at J, with 12 bases between. CDR3 bases: TGTGCCAGCAGCTCAAGACAGGCCCGGGAGCTGTTTTTT. It specifies CASSSRQARELFF.

This clone has a handful of counts. The chain joins TRBV14 to TRBJ1-6; perhaps TRBD1 as D (6 bases). V lost 4 bases to trimming and J lost 0 bases, with 7 bases between them. The CDR3 spans 15 residues. Germline V gene data show CDR1 as SGHDN and CDR2 as FVKESK. CDR3 DNA sequence: TGTGCCAGCAGCCGAGGGGGCTCCTATAATTCACCCCTCCACTTT. Its translation is CASSRGGSYNSPLHF.

The rearrangement links TRBV6-5 to TRBJ2-7, with TRBD2 as a possible D gene (5 bases). V lost 8 bases and J 0 bases, leaving 8 bases between the germline ends. The CDR3 is 12 amino acids. The germline gives CDR1 MNHEY, CDR2 SVGAGI. The CDR3 loop is CASRGLSYEQYF. In nucleotides, the CDR3 is TGTGCCAGCCGGGGTCTCTCCTACGAGCAGTACTTC.

The chain uses TRBV14 and TRBJ1-6, with D perhaps TRBD1 (5 bases). This CDR3 spans 16 amino acids. Trimming shortened V by 0 bases and J by 10 bases, and 16 bases separated the two germline ends. Germline values: CDR1 SGHDN, CDR2 FVKESK. CDR3 sequence: CASSQDRGLVGSPLHF. DNA for the CDR3: TGTGCCAGCAGCCAAGATAGGGGACTTGTGGGATCACCCCTCCACTTT.

V and J are TRBV2 and TRBJ1-2; D is ambiguous. The CDR3 spans 14 residues. Trimming cost V 6 bases and J 0 bases, with 11 bases left between them. The germline CDR1 and CDR2 sequences are SNHLY and FYNNEI. The CDR3 loop reads CASRLGRANYGYTF. The CDR3 DNA is TGTGCCAGCAGGTTGGGCAGAGCTAACTATGGCTACACCTTC.

J is TRBJ1-2 and V is TRBV19; D is possibly TRBD1 (5 bases). The CDR3 consists of 14 residues. The V end was cut by 6 bases, the J end by 5 bases, with 16 bases between. CDR1 and CDR2 from the germline V gene are LNHDA and SQIVND (reference sequence). DNA of the CDR3: TGTGCCAGTAGCTTAATCGACAGAGATTATGGCTACACCTTC. The encoded protein is CASSLIDRDYGYTF.

This clone appeared once. V usage is TRBV29-1 and J usage is TRBJ2-1, with TRBD2 as a possible D gene (6 bases). The CDR3 runs 16 residues. Germline V gene sequence: CDR1 SQVTM, CDR2 ANQGSEA. V gave up 2 bases and J gave up 0 bases, with 14 bases separating them. The CDR3 sequence is CSVEIRAGSSYNEQFF. CDR3 DNA sequence: TGCAGCGTTGAAATAAGGGCGGGGAGCTCCTACAATGAGCAGTTCTTC.

The CDR3 here is CAWSVLAEYNEQFF. CDR3 nucleotide sequence: TGTGCCTGGAGTGTACTAGCGGAATACAATGAGCAGTTCTTC. This chain links TRBV30 with TRBJ2-1, with TRBD2 identical over 8 bases. The germline gives CDR1 GTSNPN, CDR2 SVGIG (reference sequence). This CDR3 has 14 residues. The junction had 2 bases not matched to a gene; V was cut back by 0 bases and J by 4 bases.

The rearrangement uses TRBV7-2 and TRBJ1-2; D call uncertain. The V end lost 1 base, the J end lost 3 bases, and 6 bases lay between the germline ends. Germline lookup yields CDR1 SGHTA and CDR2 FQGNSA. The CDR3 loop spans 13 amino acids. The DNA for the CDR3 is TGTGCCAGCAGCTTAGGAGGCCACTATGGCTACACCTTC. It encodes CASSLGGHYGYTF.

This clone was observed a few times. This chain connects TRBV6-1 to TRBJ1-6, with a tentative D call TRBD1 (5 bases). Per the germline V gene, CDR1 is MNHNS and CDR2 is SASEGT. V lost 3 bases and J 7 bases, leaving 7 bases between the germline ends. This CDR3 is 13 amino acids long. In DNA, the CDR3 is TGTGCCAGCAGTGACAGGGAAAATTCACCCCTCCACTTT. Translating gives CASSDRENSPLHF.

This clone was observed once. This chain connects TRBV3-1 (or the pseudogene TRBV3-2) to TRBJ1-1, with 7 bases lining up with TRBD1. Germline CDR1 and CDR2: LGHDT and YNNKEL (reference sequence). V gave up 0 bases and J gave up 8 bases; unmatched junction bases: 3. This CDR3 is 13 amino acids long. CDR3 in amino acids: CASSQERQGEAFF. In nucleotides, the CDR3 is TGTGCCAGCAGCCAAGAGAGACAGGGAGAAGCTTTCTTT.

The rearrangement links TRBV9 to TRBJ1-5, with TRBD1 identical over 8 bases. This CDR3 contains 14 residues. With 1 base clipped from V and 6 bases from J, the junction kept 3 bases outside the gene matches. Germline CDR1 reads SGDLS; CDR2 reads YYNGEE. The CDR3 sequence is CASSVSGGSQPQHF. For the CDR3, the DNA is TGTGCCAGCAGCGTATCAGGGGGCAGTCAGCCCCAGCATTTT. The complete variable domain, with remaining parts taken from reference TRBV9 and TRBJ1-5, reads DSGVTQTPKHLITATGQRVTLRCSPRSGDLSVYWYQQSLDQGLQFLIQYYNGEERAKGNILERFSAQQFPDLHSELNLSSLELGDSALYFCASSVSGGSQPQHFGDGTRLSIL.

The CDR3: CASSQGQGTTEAFF. CDR3 nucleotides: TGCGCCAGCAGTCAAGGACAGGGAACCACTGAAGCTTTCTTT. V usage is TRBV5-1 and J usage is TRBJ1-1; 8 bases fit TRBD1. Germline loops: CDR1 SGHRS, CDR2 YFSETQ. The CDR3 contains 14 residues. V was clipped by 5 bases and J by 4 bases; unmatched bases: 7.

The chain recombines TRBV2 with TRBJ1-5, with D perhaps TRBD1 (6 bases). V was shortened by 2 bases and J by 4 bases, with 15 bases between the two germline ends. CDR1 is SNHLY, CDR2 FYNNEI, per germline. This CDR3 comprises 16 residues. The CDR3 sequence is CASSEMGAMTNQPQHF. CDR3 DNA: TGTGCCAGCAGTGAAATGGGGGCAATGACTAATCAGCCCCAGCATTTT.

This clone occurred a few times. The chain joins TRBV10-3 to TRBJ2-4; TRBD2 aligns across 10 bases. CDR1 ENHRY and CDR2 SYGVKD come from the germline V gene. The CDR3 sequence is 17 residues long. V was pared by 5 bases and J by 4 bases, with 11 bases of the junction left unmatched. The CDR3 spells CAISPRASGGQKNIQYF. The DNA of the CDR3 is TGTGCCATCAGTCCGAGGGCTAGCGGGGGCCAAAAAAACATTCAGTACTTC.

The chain employs TRBV5-1 and TRBJ2-5; perhaps TRBD2 as D (6 bases). Per germline, CDR1 SGHRS and CDR2 YFSETQ. Trimming shortened V by 0 bases and J by 1 base, and 13 bases separated the two germline ends. The CDR3 runs to 16 residues. As DNA, the CDR3 is TGCGCCAGCAGCTTGGCCGGGGGATTCGTCCAAGAGACCCAGTACTTC. Its translation is CASSLAGGFVQETQYF.

The V and J genes are TRBV6-5 and TRBJ2-3, with 7 positions matching TRBD2. The V gene's germline CDR1 is MNHEY and CDR2 SVGAGI. This CDR3 spans 15 amino acids. V lost 2 bases, J lost 1 base, and 3 bases stayed unmatched. Here the CDR3 DNA reads TGTGCCAGCAGTTACCTTCGGGGGGGCACAGATACGCAGTATTTT. Its translation: CASSYLRGGTDTQYF.

This sequence joins TRBV6-6 and TRBJ2-5, with D possibly matching TRBD1 (5 bases). V gave up 0 bases and J gave up 1 base, with 12 bases separating them. The CDR3 consists of 16 residues. In germline, CDR1 is MNHNY, CDR2 SVGAGI (reference sequence). CDR3 amino acids: CASSYSFGQGQETQYF. CDR3 nucleotides: TGTGCCAGCAGTTACTCTTTTGGGCAGGGCCAAGAGACCCAGTACTTC.

The chain combines TRBV4-1 with TRBJ1-5, with 7 positions matching TRBD1. The ends lost 2 bases at V and 4 bases at J; junction bases unmatched: 11. Germline-derived CDR1 and CDR2 are MGHRA and YSYEKL. This CDR3 is built from 17 residues. The CDR3 spells CASSQPRQGRGNQPQHF. The CDR3, as DNA: TGCGCCAGCAGCCAACCTCGACAGGGAAGGGGGAATCAGCCCCAGCATTTT.

The chain joins TRBV7-9 to TRBJ2-7; 11 bases agree with TRBD1. Germline CDR1 SEHNR, CDR2 FQNEAQ (reference sequence). V gave up 5 bases and J gave up 6 bases; unmatched junction bases: 9. CDR3 size: 15 residues. In nucleotides, the CDR3 is TGTGCCAGCAGCCCTCGAAGGACAGGGGGCGTCGAGCAGTACTTC. Its protein is CASSPRRTGGVEQYF.

The chain carries TRBV2 and TRBJ2-3, with 8 positions matching TRBD2. J was trimmed by 5 bases and V by 3 bases; bases with no gene match: 1. Germline assignment: CDR1 SNHLY and CDR2 FYNNEI. The CDR3 consists of 13 residues. CDR3: CASSDGGVDTQYF. Here the CDR3 DNA reads TGTGCCAGCAGTGACGGGGGGGTAGATACGCAGTATTTT.

There are a few counts of this clone. The chain joins TRBV19 to TRBJ1-5; D uncertain. The V and J ends lost 1 base and 16 bases respectively, with 17 bases between them. Germline loops: CDR1 LNHDA, CDR2 SQIVND (reference sequence). This CDR3 is built from 13 residues. The CDR3 reads CASSIVAGGEVHF. The CDR3 region has the DNA TGTGCCAGTAGTATAGTAGCGGGCGGCGAGGTTCATTTT.